This record covers a single T cell receptor beta chain. Using immunoSEQ multiplex PCR, the repertoire was profiled, and TCRdb retains in-frame clones only, with some absent. The sample shows about half a million clones, 75% to 90% of them seen only once. The sample comes from a study of blood T cell repertoires in COVID-19. Study-level information: Sources were T cells, B-cell-depleted T cells, or PBMCs; the material itself was cDNA or gDNA.

V lost 2 bases and J lost 0, with 7 bases in between. Germline CDR1 reads KGHSH; CDR2 reads LQKENI. CDR3 size: 14 residues. Recruitment covered some 25 US areas and drew participants whose ages spanned about 18 to 90 years. Donors were grouped by their self-reported clinical history. Input material: PBMCs or T cells enriched from blood (not recorded which). The receptor comes from a woman aged 60-75 years who had recovered from COVID-19. The J gene is TRBJ1-2, the V gene TRBV18, with D uncertain. DNA for the CDR3: TGTGCCAGCTCACCAAATTCGGCTAACTATGGCTACACCTTC. It codes for CASSPNSANYGYTF.